The subject of this entry is one T cell receptor (beta chain). This sample was taken from a study of T cell changes during pregnancy in multiple sclerosis. The CDR3 is 11 residues long. CDR1 and CDR2 (germline): MNHEY, SVGAGI. Trimming shortened V by 0 bases and J by 15 bases, and 10 bases separated the two germline ends. Only in-frame clones appear in the TCRdb table, and some are missing; sequencing was by immunoSEQ multiplex PCR. This repertoire shows fewer than 90,000 clones, 94% found once; its top ten account for more than 1.5%. This chain links TRBV6-5 with TRBJ2-3; possibly TRBD1 for D (6 bases). The material was peripheral blood, obtained after pregnancy. This TCR was recovered from a female donor in good health, enrolled as a control in a pregnancy study. The CDR3 loop reads CASSYSGQNYF. The CDR3 DNA reads as TGTGCCAGCAGTTACTCGGGACAAAACTATTTT.